This T cell receptor beta chain derives from a study of T cells after yellow fever vaccination. Overall study: SMART-Seq v4 Ultra Low Input handled preparation of low-cell-number fractions.

TCRdb processed the 5' RACE reads anew with MiXCR; each CDR3 protein has one entry. The sample shows about 580,000 distinct CDR3 sequences, 17% of them seen only once. Per the germline V gene, CDR1 is SGHRS and CDR2 is YFSETQ. The CDR3 totals 14 residues. A few counts support this clonotype. A junction boundary mismatches the germline segment, possibly from a read error. The sequence was collected from a man aged 18 to 35 who received the YFV17D yellow fever vaccine. The sample here was PBMCs, taken 4 to 5 days after the first yellow fever vaccination. V usage is TRBV5-1 and J usage is TRBJ1-1, with D maybe TRBD1 (5 bases). In nucleotides, the CDR3 is TGTGCCAGCAGCTTAGGGCAGGGTGGAACTGAAGCTTTCTTT. Translated: CASSLGQGGTEAFF.